A single sample is the source of the 27 T cell receptor beta chains below, sequenced in a study of Ad26.COV2.S vaccination and SARS-CoV-2 variants. Treatment meaning: around 19 received Ad26.COV2.S at low or high dose, single or two shots; about five received placebo; per-sample allocation not given. Following the first vaccine or placebo injection, samples were taken on day 63. TCRdb's copy holds only in-frame clones and misses some; the assay was immunoSEQ multiplex PCR. The sample lists more than 400,000 clones, 80% to 95% occurring once. Here the sequenced sample was peripheral blood, taken in a trial of Ad26.COV2.S vaccine versus placebo. These TCRs come from a person aged 18-65 years who received the Ad26.COV2.S COVID-19 vaccine or a placebo.

The chain links TRBV28 to TRBJ2-7; D remains unclear. V was clipped by 5 bases and J by 0 bases, with 5 bases between them. The CDR3 totals 12 residues. Germline lookup yields CDR1 MDHEN and CDR2 SYDVKM. The CDR3 spells CASSPSSYEQYF. As DNA, the CDR3 is TGTGCCAGCAGTCCGAGCTCCTACGAGCAGTACTTC. Full variable domain (remainder filled in from reference TRBV28 and TRBJ2-7): DVKVTQSSRYLVKRTGEKVFLECVQDMDHENMFWYRQDPGLGLRLIYFSYDVKMKEKGDIPEGYSVSREKKERFSLILESASTNQTSMYLCASSPSSYEQYFGPGTRLTVT.

The chain couples TRBV7-8 to TRBJ1-1; 7 bases align to TRBD1. CDR1 and CDR2 from the germline V gene are SGHVS and FQNEAQ. The V and J ends lost 5 bases and 4 bases, in that order; junction bases with no gene match: 4. This CDR3 is built from 13 residues. The CDR3 sequence: CASSPNRGTEAFF. The CDR3 DNA reads TGTGCCAGCAGCCCTAACAGGGGCACTGAAGCTTTCTTT.

The genes are TRBV11-3 and TRBJ2-2, with D possibly TRBD1 on 5 matching bases. In germline, CDR1 is SGHNT, CDR2 YENEEA. The CDR3 loop spans 13 amino acids. The V and J ends lost 5 bases and 7 bases respectively, with 11 bases between them. Written as DNA, the CDR3 is TGTGCCAGCAGCATAGGGGTTCACGGGGAGCTGTTTTTT. Translation: CASSIGVHGELFF.

The V gene is TRBV4-1, the J gene TRBJ2-3; 12 bases are shared with TRBD2. The CDR3 is 16 amino acids. J gave up 2 bases and V 4 bases, and 4 bases lay outside the gene matches. Germline CDR1 is MGHRA and CDR2 is YSYEKL. The CDR3 nucleotides are TGCGCCAGCAGCCTAAGGACTAGCGGGATCACAGATACGCAGTATTTT. It yields the protein CASSLRTSGITDTQYF.

The V call is TRBV4-2, the J call TRBJ2-1; 8 bases map to TRBD2. The CDR3 covers 14 residues. The V gene's germline CDR1 is LGHNA and CDR2 YNFKEQ. Trimming took 4 bases from V and 8 from J; bases not matched to a gene: 7. This CDR3 is CASSLSGSGYEQFF. In nucleotides, the CDR3 is TGTGCCAGCAGCCTCAGCGGGAGTGGGTATGAGCAGTTCTTC.

V and J are TRBV28 and TRBJ2-7; D may correspond to TRBD1 or TRBD2 (6 bases each). The CDR3 is 16 residues long. Trimming pared 5 bases from V and 4 bases from J, leaving 21 bases between. Germline CDR1 MDHEN, CDR2 SYDVKM. The CDR3 reads CASSEFAGQNLYEQYF. The CDR3 DNA is TGTGCCAGCAGTGAATTTGCGGGACAAAATCTGTACGAGCAGTACTTC.

J is TRBJ2-1 and V is TRBV25-1; TRBD2 agrees at 8 bases. This CDR3 has 18 residues. The V gene's germline CDR1 is MGHDK and CDR2 SYGVNS. J was trimmed by 4 bases and V by 1 base; bases with no gene match: 12. CDR3 loop: CASSEWKTSGTHYNEQFF. For the CDR3, the DNA is TGTGCCAGCAGTGAATGGAAAACTAGCGGAACCCATTACAATGAGCAGTTCTTC. Full variable domain (remainder filled in from reference TRBV25-1 and TRBJ2-1): EADIYQTPRYLVIGTGKKITLECSQTMGHDKMYWYQQDPGMELHLIHYSYGVNSTEKGDLSSESTVSRIRTEHFPLTLESARPSHTSQYLCASSEWKTSGTHYNEQFFGPGTRLTVL.

The rearrangement uses TRBV5-5 and TRBJ1-4; the D is unclear. This CDR3 is 16 amino acids long. Germline V gene sequence: CDR1 SGHKS, CDR2 YYEKEE (reference sequence). Trimming cost V 2 bases and J 8 bases, with 19 bases left between them. The CDR3 sequence is CASSFQLGVRREKLFF. Written as DNA, the CDR3 is TGTGCCAGCAGCTTCCAGCTCGGGGTTCGTCGCGAAAAACTGTTTTTT.

The chain has TRBV6-1 and TRBJ1-6, with D unresolved. Germline V gives CDR1 MNHNS, CDR2 SASEGT. The CDR3 covers 14 residues. Trimming cost V 2 bases and J 10 bases, with 12 bases left between them. The CDR3 bases are TGTGCCAGCAGTGAAATAGGAAAGGGCTCACCCCTCCACTTT. This codes for CASSEIGKGSPLHF.

J is TRBJ1-4 and V is TRBV7-2; tentatively, D is TRBD1 (6 bases). V lost 3 bases, J lost 0 bases, and 14 bases lay in between. The CDR3 covers 17 residues. The germline V gene has CDR1 SGHTA and CDR2 FQGNSA. Here the CDR3 reads CASSFWGQGPTNEKLFF. The CDR3 DNA reads TGTGCCAGCAGCTTTTGGGGGCAGGGACCAACTAATGAAAAACTGTTTTTT. Drawing the rest from reference TRBV7-2 and TRBJ1-4, the complete variable domain is GAGVSQSPSNKVTEKGKDVELRCDPISGHTALYWYRQSLGQGLEFLIYFQGNSAPDKSGLPSDRFSAERTGGSVSTLTIQRTQQEDSAVYLCASSFWGQGPTNEKLFFGSGTQLSVL.

The chain has TRBV6-2 or TRBV6-3 and TRBJ2-1; TRBD1 agrees at 10 bases. This CDR3 has 13 residues. Unmatched junction bases numbered 0, after V lost 4 bases and J lost 6 bases. Germline V gene data show CDR1 as MNHEY and CDR2 as SVGEGT. CDR3 loop: CASSWTGGNEQFF. The DNA of the CDR3 is TGTGCCAGCAGTTGGACAGGGGGCAATGAGCAGTTCTTC.

The chain recombines TRBV5-1 with TRBJ2-7; possible D gene TRBD2, 6 bases. Trimming left V 6 bases short and J 1 base short, with 11 bases between. CDR1 SGHRS and CDR2 YFSETQ come from the germline V gene. The CDR3 has 13 residues. Here the CDR3 DNA reads TGCGCCAGCATGCGGGGTAATTCCTACGAGCAGTACTTC. As protein: CASMRGNSYEQYF.

This clone has just one count. The chain links TRBV6-5 to TRBJ2-1; D ambiguous. With 6 bases removed from V and 6 bases from J, the gap between germline ends came to 15 bases. The CDR3 is 14 amino acids. Germline values: CDR1 MNHEY, CDR2 SVGAGI. CDR3 sequence reads: CASSVSENPNEQFF. CDR3 DNA: TGTGCCAGCAGCGTCTCGGAAAACCCCAATGAGCAGTTCTTC.

The J gene is TRBJ1-4, the V gene TRBV27; TRBD1 agrees at 7 bases. Unmatched junction bases numbered 12, after V lost 5 bases and J lost 6 bases. Germline V gene data show CDR1 as MNHEY and CDR2 as SMNVEV (reference sequence). The CDR3 is 16 residues long. CDR3 bases: TGTGCCAGCAGTCTCACTCCTCAGGGGGGAGATGAAAAACTGTTTTTT. Encoded protein: CASSLTPQGGDEKLFF.

The chain carries TRBV19 and TRBJ2-5, with D hard to call. The V end was cut by 4 bases, the J end by 0 bases, with 3 bases between. CDR3 length: 12 amino acids. In germline, CDR1 is LNHDA, CDR2 SQIVND (reference sequence). The CDR3 region has the DNA TGTGCCAGTAGTACCAACCAAGAGACCCAGTACTTC. Its protein is CASSTNQETQYF.

J is TRBJ2-1 and V is TRBV5-1; 14 nucleotides line up with TRBD2. V gave up 4 bases and J gave up 7 bases; unmatched junction bases: 4. Germline V gene data show CDR1 as SGHRS and CDR2 as YFSETQ. The CDR3 consists of 15 residues. The CDR3 loop is CASSGGLAGGNEQFF. For the CDR3, the DNA is TGCGCCAGCAGCGGAGGACTAGCGGGGGGAAATGAGCAGTTCTTC. Full variable domain (remainder filled in from reference TRBV5-1 and TRBJ2-1): KAGVTQTPRYLIKTRGQQVTLSCSPISGHRSVSWYQQTPGQGLQFLFEYFSETQRNKGNFPGRFSGRQFSNSRSEMNVSTLELGDSALYLCASSGGLAGGNEQFFGPGTRLTVL.

This rearrangement joins TRBV28 to TRBJ2-3; 7 nucleotides line up with TRBD1. The CDR3 length is 16 residues. Trimming at V came to 6 bases and at J to 1 base, leaving 10 bases not matched to a gene. CDR1 is MDHEN, CDR2 SYDVKM, per germline. The CDR3 sequence: CASRPDRAGGTDTQYF. CDR3 nucleotides: TGTGCCAGCAGGCCCGACAGGGCTGGGGGCACAGATACGCAGTATTTT.

V gene TRBV7-3 combines with J gene TRBJ2-2; possible D gene TRBD2, 5 bases. There are 12 residues in the CDR3. With 6 bases removed from V and 6 bases from J, the gap between germline ends came to 8 bases. Germline values: CDR1 SGHTA, CDR2 FQGTGA. This CDR3 reads CASSRGSGELFF. DNA of the CDR3: TGTGCCAGCAGTAGAGGGTCCGGGGAGCTGTTTTTT.

This clone was recorded once. This sequence joins TRBV11-2 and TRBJ2-5; 8 bases are shared with TRBD2. The CDR3 loop spans 15 amino acids. Per the germline V gene, CDR1 is SGHAT and CDR2 is FQNNGV. J lost 5 bases, V lost 0 bases, and 5 bases had no gene match. The CDR3 here is CASSLDFREGETQYF. DNA of the CDR3: TGTGCCAGCAGCTTAGATTTCCGGGAGGGGGAGACCCAGTACTTC.

The rearrangement uses TRBV19 and TRBJ2-5; a possible D gene is TRBD2 (6 bases). The CDR3 runs to 14 residues. Germline V gives CDR1 LNHDA, CDR2 SQIVND (reference sequence). V was cut by 5 bases and J by 5 bases, with 15 bases left in between. The CDR3 is CASSSLGLLETQYF. CDR3 in DNA: TGTGCCAGTAGTTCCCTGGGACTCCTGGAGACCCAGTACTTC. Looking up the rest from reference TRBV19 and TRBJ2-5 gives the full variable domain: DGGITQSPKYLFRKEGQNVTLSCEQNLNHDAMYWYRQDPGQGLRLIYYSQIVNDFQKGDIAEGYSVSREKKESFPLTVTSAQKNPTAFYLCASSSLGLLETQYFGPGTRLLVL.

The chain employs TRBV27 and TRBJ2-1; D perhaps matches TRBD2 (5 bases). This CDR3 has 13 residues. Trimming cost V 1 base and J 9 bases, with 10 bases left between them. Germline loops: CDR1 MNHEY, CDR2 SMNVEV (reference sequence). The CDR3 reads CASSLYASSEQFF. For the CDR3, the DNA is TGTGCCAGCAGTTTATATGCTAGCAGTGAGCAGTTCTTC.

This CDR3 reads CASSAKVESGSSTHNEQFF. As DNA, the CDR3 is TGTGCCAGCAGCGCCAAGGTGGAAAGCGGGAGCAGCACCCACAATGAGCAGTTCTTC. The rearrangement joins TRBV9 to TRBJ2-1; TRBD2 aligns across 8 bases. Trimming removed 3 bases from V and 5 bases from J; junction bases left unmatched: 19. The CDR3 sequence is 19 residues long. From germline, CDR1 is SGDLS and CDR2 YYNGEE.

The gene calls are TRBV15 and TRBJ2-7; perhaps TRBD1 as D (5 bases). Per the germline V gene, CDR1 is LNHNV and CDR2 is YYDKDF (reference sequence). Trimming pared 0 bases from V and 5 bases from J, leaving 14 bases between. The CDR3 sequence is 15 residues long. The DNA of the CDR3 is TGTGCCACCAGCAGAGATCGCCGCAGGGCCCACGAGCAGTACTTC. Amino acid sequence: CATSRDRRRAHEQYF.

This sequence joins TRBV14 and TRBJ2-1, with TRBD2 identical over 11 bases. J lost 2 bases, V lost 3 bases, and 9 bases had no gene match. There are 18 residues in the CDR3. Germline CDR1 and CDR2: SGHDN and FVKESK. Here the CDR3 reads CASSHLLTSGSTYNEQFF. The CDR3 nucleotides are TGTGCCAGCAGCCACCTACTCACTAGCGGGAGTACCTACAATGAGCAGTTCTTC. The variable domain in full, completed from reference TRBV14 and TRBJ2-1, reads EAGVTQFPSHSVIEKGQTVTLRCDPISGHDNLYWYRRVMGKEIKFLLHFVKESKQDESGMPNNRFLAERTGGTYSTLKVQPAELEDSGVYFCASSHLLTSGSTYNEQFFGPGTRLTVL.

This rearrangement joins TRBV5-4 to TRBJ1-3, with 7 bases fitting TRBD1. The J segment lost 3 bases and the V segment lost 3 bases, leaving 6 bases of the junction unmatched. The CDR3 is 15 residues long. The germline CDR1 and CDR2 sequences are SGHNT and YYREEE (reference sequence). The CDR3: CASSSRQGGGNTIYF. The CDR3 DNA sequence: TGTGCCAGCAGCTCGCGACAGGGCGGTGGAAACACCATATATTTT.

The V and J genes are TRBV9 and TRBJ2-7; D might be TRBD2 (5 bases). There are 13 residues in the CDR3. V gave up 4 bases and J gave up 5 bases, with 13 bases separating them. CDR1 is SGDLS, CDR2 YYNGEE, per germline. The CDR3 loop reads CASSTGNSHEQYF. DNA for the CDR3: TGTGCCAGCAGCACCGGGAATTCCCACGAGCAGTACTTC.

The chain recombines TRBV7-9 with TRBJ1-1, with 8 bases aligning to TRBD1. Germline V gene sequence: CDR1 SEHNR, CDR2 FQNEAQ (reference sequence). V was pared by 3 bases and J by 5 bases, with 14 bases of the junction left unmatched. This CDR3 comprises 17 residues. The CDR3 is CASSLKQGALRETEAFF. In DNA, the CDR3 is TGTGCCAGCAGCTTGAAGCAGGGGGCGCTTAGGGAGACTGAAGCTTTCTTT.